One sample yielded the 32 T cell receptor beta chains listed below, sequenced in a study of blood T cell repertoires in COVID-19. Produced via immunoSEQ multiplex PCR; TCRdb's table is partial and in-frame only. The sample has under 300,000 clones; more than 75% are singletons. The sample consisted of PBMCs or T cells enriched from blood (not recorded which). Receptors were obtained from a woman aged 60-75 years in a cohort exposed to, infected with or recovered from COVID-19 (not recorded which).

CDR3 nucleotide sequence: TGCGCCAGCAGTTCAGACAGGAGACGCTCCTACAATGAGCAGTTCTTC. It yields the protein CASSSDRRRSYNEQFF. This chain joins TRBV5-1 and TRBJ2-1, with D perhaps TRBD1 (6 bases). The CDR3 has 16 residues. CDR1 is SGHRS, CDR2 YFSETQ, per germline. Trimming took off 5 bases at V and 0 bases at J, with 15 bases between the two ends. Looking up the rest from reference TRBV5-1 and TRBJ2-1 gives the full variable domain: KAGVTQTPRYLIKTRGQQVTLSCSPISGHRSVSWYQQTPGQGLQFLFEYFSETQRNKGNFPGRFSGRQFSNSRSEMNVSTLELGDSALYLCASSSDRRRSYNEQFFGPGTRLTVL.

The V call is TRBV6-2 or TRBV6-3, the J call TRBJ2-2, with D uncertain. The V and J ends lost 6 bases and 1 base respectively, with 12 bases between them. Germline CDR1 is MNHEY and CDR2 is SVGEGT. The CDR3 is 15 residues long. The CDR3 reads CASSFFTRNTGELFF. For the CDR3, the DNA is TGTGCCAGCAGCTTTTTCACAAGGAACACCGGGGAGCTGTTTTTT.

This rearrangement joins TRBV9 to TRBJ2-7; D may be TRBD2 (6 bases). This CDR3 contains 15 residues. V was clipped by 0 bases and J by 3 bases, with 13 bases between them. Germline V gene sequence: CDR1 SGDLS, CDR2 YYNGEE. The CDR3 reads CASSVEGTGGYEQYF. The CDR3 nucleotides read TGTGCCAGCAGCGTAGAGGGGACTGGAGGCTACGAGCAGTACTTC.

This clone was counted once. The gene calls are TRBV10-2 and TRBJ1-4; D is possibly TRBD1 (5 bases). Trimming pared 4 bases from V and 6 bases from J, leaving 12 bases between. The CDR3 totals 14 residues. Germline V CDR1 and CDR2: WSHSY, SAAADI. DNA of the CDR3: TGCGCCAGCAGTGGCAGGGTCAACGATGAAAAACTGTTTTTT. Translated, it gives CASSGRVNDEKLFF.

In DNA, the CDR3 is TGTGCCAGCAGTGACAGGGTGGATCGGCCCCAGCATTTT. Its protein is CASSDRVDRPQHF. The chain couples TRBV3-1 (or the pseudogene TRBV3-2) to TRBJ1-5, with 7 nucleotides matching TRBD1. The CDR3 extends over 13 amino acids. With 6 bases clipped from V and 9 bases from J, the junction kept 8 bases outside the gene matches. Germline lookup yields CDR1 LGHDT and CDR2 YNNKEL (reference sequence).

The chain uses TRBV5-6 and TRBJ2-5; 7 bases fit TRBD1. The V segment lost 3 bases and the J segment 5 bases; nucleotides outside the gene matches: 10. CDR1 and CDR2 from the germline V gene are SGHDT and YYEEEE. The CDR3 sequence is 15 residues long. The CDR3 nucleotides are TGTGCCAGCAGCTCAAGCACAGGGGTTGGGGAGACCCAGTACTTC. It specifies CASSSSTGVGETQYF.

This chain links TRBV7-2 with TRBJ2-7; TRBD1 matches 7 bases. There are 13 residues in the CDR3. The V gene end was trimmed by 3 bases and the J gene end by 5 bases; junction bases not matched to a gene: 4. Germline V gives CDR1 SGHTA, CDR2 FQGNSA. The CDR3 DNA is TGTGCCAGCAGCTTCCGACAGGGAAACGAGCAGTACTTC. Translated: CASSFRQGNEQYF.

This clone was found a few times. This chain links TRBV25-1 with TRBJ1-4, with a possible D match to TRBD1 (6 bases). CDR1 and CDR2 (germline): MGHDK, SYGVNS. The CDR3 contains 14 residues. V was trimmed by 5 bases and J by 5 bases, leaving 12 bases between them. DNA for the CDR3: TGTGCCAGCAGTCCGTGGACAGCGAATGAAAAACTGTTTTTT. Protein sequence: CASSPWTANEKLFF.

J is TRBJ2-7 and V is TRBV11-2; tentative D call: TRBD1 (6 bases). This CDR3 has 14 residues. V was shortened by 7 bases and J by 1 base, with 14 bases between the two germline ends. The germline V gene has CDR1 SGHAT and CDR2 FQNNGV. The CDR3 loop is CASKIRDKSYEQYF. The DNA for the CDR3 is TGTGCCAGCAAGATCCGGGACAAATCCTACGAGCAGTACTTC.

This clone was seen a single time. V and J are TRBV28 and TRBJ2-3, with D possibly matching TRBD2 (6 bases). CDR1 and CDR2 (germline): MDHEN, SYDVKM. V dropped 4 bases and J dropped 2 bases, with 13 bases sitting between them. There are 15 residues in the CDR3. CDR3 in DNA: TGTGCCAGCAGTTCCTGGGGCGGGACCACAGATACGCAGTATTTT. It is translated as CASSSWGGTTDTQYF.

The J gene is TRBJ1-5, the V gene TRBV7-9; D might be TRBD1 (6 bases). CDR1 SEHNR and CDR2 FQNEAQ come from the germline V gene (reference sequence). V was clipped by 0 bases and J by 3 bases, with 12 bases between them. This CDR3 region has 16 residues. The CDR3 DNA reads as TGTGCCAGCAGCTTAGCCGGCAGGGGAGACAATCAGCCCCAGCATTTT. It yields the protein CASSLAGRGDNQPQHF.

V and J are TRBV30 and TRBJ2-7; weak D call: TRBD1 (6 bases). CDR3 length: 13 residues. Trimming left V 6 bases short and J 0 bases short, with 12 bases between. CDR1 is GTSNPN and CDR2 is SVGIG in the germline V gene (reference sequence). CDR3 nucleotides: TGTGCCTGCCCCCGGGACAACTCCTACGAGCAGTACTTC. Translated: CACPRDNSYEQYF.

On this clone: The sample carries other DNA sequences with the same CDR3. The chain combines TRBV5-1 with TRBJ2-3, with D possibly TRBD2 on 6 matching bases. The CDR3 contains 15 residues. Germline V lookup: CDR1 SGHRS, CDR2 YFSETQ. The V end was cut by 0 bases, the J end by 1 base, with 9 bases between. CDR3 bases: TGCGCCAGCAGCTTGGCTTCGGGGGGCACAGATACGCAGTATTTT. It codes for CASSLASGGTDTQYF.

J is TRBJ2-3 and V is TRBV6-5; no clear D. V dropped 4 bases and J dropped 0 bases, with 11 bases sitting between them. The germline V gene encodes CDR1 MNHEY and CDR2 SVGAGI. The CDR3 loop spans 15 amino acids. In nucleotides, the CDR3 is TGTGCCAGCAGTTCTACCCCGACTAGCACAGATACGCAGTATTTT. Protein: CASSSTPTSTDTQYF.

This chain links TRBV14 with TRBJ2-7; 10 positions agree with TRBD2. Germline V CDR1 and CDR2: SGHDN, FVKESK. The CDR3 consists of 16 residues. The junction had 7 bases not matched to a gene; V was cut back by 1 base and J by 4 bases. The CDR3: CASSQALAGGLYEQYF. DNA of the CDR3: TGTGCCAGCAGCCAAGCATTAGCGGGGGGACTTTACGAGCAGTACTTC.

The chain couples TRBV28 to TRBJ1-1; TRBD1 matches 8 bases. Germline V gene lookup returns CDR1 MDHEN and CDR2 SYDVKM. The junction had 13 bases not matched to a gene; V was cut back by 4 bases and J by 6 bases. This CDR3 contains 16 residues. CDR3 coding DNA: TGTGCCAGCAGTTCCCCCCCCGGGACAGGTTTCCCTGAAGCTTTCTTT. Amino acid sequence: CASSSPPGTGFPEAFF.

The V call is TRBV11-2, the J call TRBJ1-1; 9 bases line up with TRBD1. The CDR3 contains 14 residues. Trimming cost V 4 bases and J 5 bases; bases outside gene matches: 5. Germline lookup yields CDR1 SGHAT and CDR2 FQNNGV. CDR3 loop: CASSSQTGGTEAFF. The CDR3 nucleotides are TGTGCCAGCAGCTCCCAGACAGGGGGGACTGAAGCTTTCTTT.

This sequence joins TRBV18 and TRBJ2-5, with TRBD2 identical over 8 bases. J gave up 0 bases and V 0 bases, and 6 bases lay outside the gene matches. The CDR3 is 17 residues long. Germline-derived CDR1 and CDR2 are KGHSH and LQKENI. The chain's CDR3 is CASSPPVGTSYQETQYF. CDR3 sequence (DNA): TGTGCCAGCTCACCACCGGTCGGGACTAGTTACCAAGAGACCCAGTACTTC.

About this clone: Other DNA variants within this sample encode the same CDR3. DNA for the CDR3: TGTGCCAGCAGTTTCGGGGGTACGGGGGCCAACGTCCTGACTTTC. It is translated as CASSFGGTGANVLTF. The chain couples TRBV28 to TRBJ2-6; a possible D gene is TRBD2 (6 bases). Trimming took off 3 bases at V and 4 bases at J, with 10 bases between the two ends. Looked up from germline, CDR1 is MDHEN and CDR2 is SYDVKM. This CDR3 is built from 15 residues.

This clone appeared many times. J is TRBJ2-1 and V is TRBV6-1; 13 nucleotides agree with TRBD2. The junction had 9 bases not matched to a gene; V was cut back by 4 bases and J by 3 bases. Germline loops: CDR1 MNHNS, CDR2 SASEGT. The CDR3 consists of 18 residues. CDR3 protein: CASSVVPGTSGDYNEQFF. CDR3 sequence (DNA): TGTGCCAGCAGTGTGGTCCCCGGGACTAGCGGGGACTACAATGAGCAGTTCTTC.

This chain connects TRBV2 to TRBJ2-2; 7 positions agree with TRBD2. V lost 6 bases, J lost 0 bases, and 4 bases stayed unmatched. The CDR3 has 15 amino acids. CDR1 is SNHLY, CDR2 FYNNEI, per germline. DNA for the CDR3: TGTGCCAGCAGGGGGAGCGGGACGAACACCGGGGAGCTGTTTTTT. It encodes CASRGSGTNTGELFF.

The chain is built from TRBV24-1 and TRBJ2-1; 7 bases line up with TRBD2. The CDR3 spans 14 residues. V shed 4 bases and J 4 bases; nucleotides not matched to a gene: 3. From germline, CDR1 is KGHDR and CDR2 SFDVKD. The CDR3 loop reads CATSDGTIYNEQFF. DNA of the CDR3: TGTGCCACCAGTGACGGGACTATATACAATGAGCAGTTCTTC.

V gene TRBV5-1 combines with J gene TRBJ2-1; 7 positions match TRBD1. This CDR3 has 15 residues. Trimming at V came to 0 bases and at J to 5 bases, leaving 5 bases not matched to a gene. CDR1 SGHRS and CDR2 YFSETQ come from the germline V gene. In DNA, the CDR3 is TGCGCCAGCAGCTTGGTTCCAGGGACAGACAATGAGCAGTTCTTC. Protein: CASSLVPGTDNEQFF.

The V and J genes are TRBV7-3 and TRBJ2-1; 8 bases fit TRBD1. V lost 5 bases, J lost 0 bases, and 3 bases stayed unmatched. Germline CDR1 SGHTA, CDR2 FQGTGA. The CDR3 spans 15 residues. CDR3 loop: CASSRTGSSYNEQFF. The CDR3 coding sequence is TGTGCCAGCAGCCGGACAGGGAGCTCCTACAATGAGCAGTTCTTC. The variable domain in full, completed from reference TRBV7-3 and TRBJ2-1, reads GAGVSQTPSNKVTEKGKYVELRCDPISGHTALYWYRQSLGQGPEFLIYFQGTGAADDSGLPNDRFFAVRPEGSVSTLKIQRTERGDSAVYLCASSRTGSSYNEQFFGPGTRLTVL.

This chain connects TRBV5-1 to TRBJ1-2; D is possibly TRBD1 (5 bases). From germline, CDR1 is SGHRS and CDR2 YFSETQ. V was trimmed by 2 bases and J by 0 bases, leaving 11 bases between them. The CDR3 totals 15 residues. CDR3 sequence reads: CASSFQGDSNYGYTF. The CDR3, as DNA: TGCGCCAGCAGCTTTCAGGGCGATTCTAACTATGGCTACACCTTC.

The chain links TRBV5-6 to TRBJ2-7; D gene uncertain. The CDR3 extends over 14 amino acids. The ends were cut back, 0 bases at V and 5 bases at J, with 12 bases in the middle. Germline assignment: CDR1 SGHDT and CDR2 YYEEEE. CDR3 bases: TGTGCCAGCAGCTTGGGAGTGCCGGGTAACGAGCAGTACTTC. Its translation: CASSLGVPGNEQYF.

This clone was picked up one time. The V and J genes are TRBV5-1 and TRBJ2-2; 14 bases match TRBD2. Germline V CDR1 and CDR2: SGHRS, YFSETQ. This CDR3 has 17 amino acids. With V trimmed by 2 bases and J by 3 bases, 3 bases remained unmatched. The CDR3 sequence is CASSLRLAGGYTGELFF. CDR3 in DNA: TGCGCCAGCAGCTTAAGACTAGCGGGAGGGTACACCGGGGAGCTGTTTTTT.

The CDR3 DNA is TGCGCCAGCAGCTTGGGGCAGACGGGAACTGAAGCTTTCTTT. Amino acids: CASSLGQTGTEAFF. The rearrangement uses TRBV5-1 and TRBJ1-1, with D unresolved. V lost 0 bases and J 5 bases, leaving 11 bases between the germline ends. From germline, CDR1 is SGHRS and CDR2 YFSETQ. CDR3 length: 14 residues.

CDR3 sequence: CASSWRENPYNEQFF. CDR3 DNA sequence: TGTGCCAGTAGTTGGCGGGAGAATCCCTACAATGAGCAGTTCTTC. V usage is TRBV19 and J usage is TRBJ2-1; 7 bases are a match to TRBD2. The J segment lost 2 bases and the V segment lost 5 bases, leaving 6 bases of the junction unmatched. Per germline, CDR1 LNHDA and CDR2 SQIVND (reference sequence). This CDR3 is 15 amino acids long.

V gene TRBV7-8 combines with J gene TRBJ2-5; TRBD2 matches at 9 bases. CDR1 SGHVS and CDR2 FQNEAQ come from the germline V gene. This CDR3 is 16 amino acids long. Losses at the gene ends were 5 bases for V and 4 bases for J; bases not matched to a gene: 11. The DNA for the CDR3 is TGTGCCAGCAGCGCCCAAGGCGGGAGGGCCGGAGAGACCCAGTACTTC. Its protein product is CASSAQGGRAGETQYF.

This rearrangement joins TRBV7-9 to TRBJ2-7; TRBD2 is a possible D gene (5 bases). The length of the CDR3 is 15 residues. CDR1 is SEHNR and CDR2 is FQNEAQ in the germline V gene (reference sequence). The V end lost 5 bases, the J end lost 5 bases, and 19 bases lay between the germline ends. CDR3 sequence reads: CASSPKNRFGNEQYF. The CDR3 DNA follows: TGTGCCAGCAGCCCTAAGAATCGGTTCGGGAACGAGCAGTACTTC.

The J gene is TRBJ2-2, the V gene TRBV10-2; 10 bases align to TRBD2. Trimming at V came to 5 bases and at J to 4 bases, leaving 1 base not matched to a gene. Per germline, CDR1 WSHSY and CDR2 SAAADI. This CDR3 region has 14 residues. The CDR3 loop is CASSTSGATGELFF. CDR3 bases: TGCGCCAGCAGTACTAGCGGGGCCACCGGGGAGCTGTTTTTT.